This T cell receptor beta chain derives from a study of T cells after yellow fever vaccination. TCR cDNA was made by 5'RACE template switching, adding a universal primer site and UMIs. TCRdb independently ran MiXCR on the 5' RACE reads; one entry per CDR3 protein. The sample yields about 580,000 distinct CDR3 sequences, around 16% seen once. V was shortened by 0 bases and J by 7 bases, with 12 bases between the two germline ends. The CDR3 has 14 amino acids. Germline assignment: CDR1 SGHTA and CDR2 FQGTGA. This clonotype was found a few times. The V gene is TRBV7-3, the J gene TRBJ1-1; D might be TRBD1 (6 bases). This TCR came from a man aged 18 to 30 who received the YFV17D yellow fever vaccine. Sample: PBMCs, taken more than 4 days after the first yellow fever vaccination. The CDR3 DNA is TGTGCCAGCAGCTTAACTGGGAAAGGGGGTGAAGCTTTCTTT. Its translation is CASSLTGKGGEAFF.